The present TCR beta chain was sequenced within a study of cytomegalovirus exposure and HLA in healthy donors. The PCR employed 60 Vbeta primers together with 13 Jbeta primers. Profiling relied on immunoSEQ multiplex PCR, and the TCRdb table lists in-frame clones only, not all of them. This repertoire comprises about 120,000 clones; its ten largest clones make up more than 1.5%. Looked up from germline, CDR1 is MNHEY and CDR2 is SMNVEV (reference sequence). J gave up 8 bases and V 5 bases, and 7 bases lay outside the gene matches. This CDR3 comprises 14 residues. The chain couples TRBV27 to TRBJ1-2; 11 positions agree with TRBD1. This sequence was found in a woman aged 40 to 50 in good health and CMV-seropositive. Source material: PBMCs. CDR3: CASSPSDRGRGYTF. The DNA of the CDR3 is TGTGCCAGCAGTCCCTCGGACAGGGGGCGAGGCTACACCTTC.